These T cell receptor beta chains were read from a single sample in a study of T cell responses to AZD1222 COVID-19 vaccine. Here immunoSEQ multiplex PCR was the method, and the copy in TCRdb shows in-frame clones only, minus some. Of 150,000 or so clones listed, over 85% are singletons. This specimen consisted of peripheral blood, obtained on day 0 of AZD1222 vaccination. All receptors derive from an adult in good health. The CDR3 runs from the conserved cysteine through the conserved F or W. The D gene is left open where the match is weak. The listing skips clone size in some rows; elsewhere it reads once, few, many or a size class.

size: once
J: TRBJ2-2
D: NA
V: TRBV7-2
DNA: TGTGCCAGCAGCACCGGGGGGCCTCAGGTCGCCGGGGAGCTGTTTTTT
CDR3: CASSTGGPQVAGELFF

size: NA
J: TRBJ2-7
D: NA
V: TRBV11-2
DNA: TGTGCCAGCAGCTTAGGAGGGAACGAGCAGTACTTC
CDR3: CASSLGGNEQYF

size: NA
J: TRBJ2-3
D: NA
V: TRBV10-3
DNA: TGTGCCATCAGTGACGGGAAAGGGAAGACGCAGTATTTT
CDR3: CAISDGKGKTQYF

size: NA
J: TRBJ2-7
D: TRBD1
V: TRBV5-1
DNA: TGCGCCAGCAGCAAAGACAGGGGATCCACGTCGATCTACGAGCAGTACTTC
CDR3: CASSKDRGSTSIYEQYF

size: NA
J: TRBJ1-2
D: TRBD1
V: TRBV5-4
DNA: TGTGCCAGCAGCCGACAGGGGGCGTTTTATGGCTACACCTTC
CDR3: CASSRQGAFYGYTF

size: NA
J: TRBJ2-2
D: TRBD2
V: TRBV7-6
DNA: TGTGCCAGCAGCCCCGCCGGGGGGGGAGCGGGGGAGCTGTTTTTT
CDR3: CASSPAGGGAGELFF

size: NA
J: TRBJ2-3
D: NA
V: TRBV30
DNA: TGTGCCTGGAGTGTACGAAAGTCAGATACGCAGTATTTT
CDR3: CAWSVRKSDTQYF

size: NA
J: TRBJ2-1
D: TRBD2
V: TRBV5-1
DNA: TGCGCCAGCAGCCGGACTAGGCCCGGCGATGAGCAGTTCTTC
CDR3: CASSRTRPGDEQFF

size: NA
J: TRBJ1-2
D: TRBD1
V: TRBV6-5
DNA: TGTGCCAGCAGTTTCCGGGACAGCTATGGCTACACCTTC
CDR3: CASSFRDSYGYTF

size: once
J: TRBJ2-1
D: TRBD1
V: TRBV25-1
DNA: TGTGCCAGCAGTGAAGGGACAGGCTGGTTGAATGAGCAGTTCTTC
CDR3: CASSEGTGWLNEQFF

size: NA
J: TRBJ2-1
D: NA
V: TRBV5-1
DNA: TGCGCCAGCATGCTGAACAATGAGCAGTTCTTC
CDR3: CASMLNNEQFF

size: once
J: TRBJ1-3
D: NA
V: TRBV19
DNA: TGTGCCAGTAGTATAAGTCGGCAGTACTCTGGAAACACCATATATTTT
CDR3: CASSISRQYSGNTIYF

size: NA
J: TRBJ2-1
D: TRBD2
V: TRBV25-1
DNA: TGTGCCAGCAGTGATATGGGGGGGGTCCATTACAATGAGCAGTTCTTC
CDR3: CASSDMGGVHYNEQFF

size: NA
J: TRBJ1-5
D: TRBD1
V: TRBV20-1
DNA: TGCAGTGCTAGTAGGTACAGGGGGGATGGATTCAATCAGCCCCAGCATTTT
CDR3: CSASRYRGDGFNQPQHF

size: NA
J: TRBJ2-3
D: NA
V: TRBV7-9
DNA: TGTGCCAGCAGCTTGGAGGGGCTAACAGATACGCAGTATTTT
CDR3: CASSLEGLTDTQYF

size: NA
J: TRBJ2-2
D: NA
V: TRBV19
DNA: TGTGCCAGTAGTGCCGGGACTGTGAACACCGGGGAGCTGTTTTTT
CDR3: CASSAGTVNTGELFF

size: NA
J: TRBJ2-5
D: TRBD2
V: TRBV9
DNA: TGTGCCAGCATCCACCTAAGCGGGAATGAACGGGCCCAGTACTTC
CDR3: CASIHLSGNERAQYF

size: NA
J: TRBJ2-3
D: NA
V: TRBV4-1
DNA: TGCGCCAGCAGCCAGACAGATACGCAGTATTTT
CDR3: CASSQTDTQYF

size: NA
J: TRBJ2-1
D: TRBD2
V: TRBV4-1
DNA: TGCGCCAGCAGCCAGATAGAGGCGGCTAGCGGAACCTACAATGAGCAGTTCTTC
CDR3: CASSQIEAASGTYNEQFF

size: NA
J: TRBJ1-1
D: NA
V: TRBV27
DNA: TGTGCCAGCAGTTTTAGCGGGATCACTGAAGCTTTCTTT
CDR3: CASSFSGITEAFF

size: few
J: TRBJ1-6
D: TRBD1
V: TRBV5-1
DNA: TGCGCCAGCAGCTCATACCGGGACAGCAGAAATTCACCCCTCCACTTT
CDR3: CASSSYRDSRNSPLHF

size: NA
J: TRBJ2-7
D: NA
V: TRBV10-3
DNA: TGTGCCATCAGTGAGTCGCAGGCTTCCTACGAGCAGTACTTC
CDR3: CAISESQASYEQYF

size: NA
J: TRBJ2-3
D: NA
V: TRBV4-1
DNA: TGCGCCAGCAGCCAAGGGCAGGGACTTAGCACAGATACGCAGTATTTT
CDR3: CASSQGQGLSTDTQYF

size: NA
J: TRBJ1-5
D: NA
V: TRBV19
DNA: TGTGCCAGTAAAAGTGACAATCAGCCCCAGCATTTT
CDR3: CASKSDNQPQHF

size: NA
J: TRBJ1-1
D: NA
V: TRBV18
DNA: TGTGCCAGCTCACTGCAATGGGGCCAGCAAGACACTGAAGCTTTCTTT
CDR3: CASSLQWGQQDTEAFF

size: NA
J: TRBJ1-2
D: NA
V: TRBV7-9
DNA: TGTGCCAGCAGCATCAGGGAAGCGAGCTATGGCTACACCTTC
CDR3: CASSIREASYGYTF

size: once
J: TRBJ2-7
D: NA
V: TRBV5-1
DNA: TGCGCCAGCAGCGATACCGGGGGCGCCGCCTACGAGCAGTACTTC
CDR3: CASSDTGGAAYEQYF

size: NA
J: TRBJ1-3
D: NA
V: TRBV4-1
DNA: TGCGCCAGCAGCCAAGATGGAGGGACTGGAAACACCATATATTTT
CDR3: CASSQDGGTGNTIYF

size: NA
J: TRBJ2-7
D: TRBD1
V: TRBV19
DNA: TGTGCCAGTAGTTTAACGGGACAGGGGGCGCCCGGGACCTACGAGCAGTACTTC
CDR3: CASSLTGQGAPGTYEQYF

size: NA
J: TRBJ1-1
D: NA
V: TRBV6-6
DNA: TGTGCCATCGGACAGCTGTTGAACACTGAAGCTTTCTTT
CDR3: CAIGQLLNTEAFF

size: NA
J: TRBJ2-5
D: NA
V: TRBV5-8
DNA: TGTGCCAGCAGCTTGAGTGCCGTCGAGACCCAGTACTTC
CDR3: CASSLSAVETQYF

size: NA
J: TRBJ2-5
D: NA
V: TRBV15
DNA: TGTGCCACCAGCAGAGATCAGGGGGGCTCCCAAGAGACCCAGTACTTC
CDR3: CATSRDQGGSQETQYF

size: NA
J: TRBJ1-1
D: NA
V: TRBV10-1
DNA: TGCGCCAGCAGACCCGGGACACAGATGAACACTGAAGCTTTCTTT
CDR3: CASRPGTQMNTEAFF

size: NA
J: TRBJ1-1
D: NA
V: TRBV19
DNA: TGTGCCAGTAGTAAAACTATGAGAGGGCCGAACACTGAAGCTTTCTTT
CDR3: CASSKTMRGPNTEAFF

size: NA
J: TRBJ2-1
D: NA
V: TRBV3-1/TRBV3-2
DNA: TGTGCCAGCAGCCAAGGTGGAACCGAGCAGTTCTTC
CDR3: CASSQGGTEQFF

size: NA
J: TRBJ2-7
D: TRBD1
V: TRBV5-5
DNA: TGTGCCAGCAGCTTGGCCGGGACAGCTACCTACGAGCAGTACTTC
CDR3: CASSLAGTATYEQYF

size: NA
J: TRBJ2-7
D: NA
V: TRBV6-5
DNA: TGTGCCAGCACCACCCTTGGGGGCGGAACCTACGAGCAGTACTTC
CDR3: CASTTLGGGTYEQYF

size: NA
J: TRBJ1-6
D: NA
V: TRBV11-2
DNA: TGTGCCAGCAGCTTAGTCGAAGGGCTCTATAATTCACCCCTCCACTTT
CDR3: CASSLVEGLYNSPLHF

size: NA
J: TRBJ1-5
D: NA
V: TRBV6-1
DNA: TGTGCCAGCAGTGAATTTGACAGGATAAATCAGCCCCAGCATTTT
CDR3: CASSEFDRINQPQHF

size: NA
J: TRBJ1-5
D: NA
V: TRBV19
DNA: TGTGCCAGTGGCGCGGCAGGGTATCAGCCCCAGCATTTT
CDR3: CASGAAGYQPQHF

size: NA
J: TRBJ2-2
D: NA
V: TRBV15
DNA: TGTGCCACCAGCAGAGATGTCGTGGGCGGGGAGCTGTTTTTT
CDR3: CATSRDVVGGELFF

size: NA
J: TRBJ1-1
D: NA
V: TRBV6-5
DNA: TGTGCCAGCAGTTACAGCTCGCAGAACACTGAAGCTTTCTTT
CDR3: CASSYSSQNTEAFF

size: NA
J: TRBJ2-1
D: NA
V: TRBV5-4
DNA: TGTGCCAGCAGCTTGGAGTCTAGCTCCTACAATGAGCAGTTCTTC
CDR3: CASSLESSSYNEQFF

size: NA
J: TRBJ1-1
D: NA
V: TRBV6-5
DNA: TGTGCCAGCAGTTTTGGGGAGGGGTTGACTGAAGCTTTCTTT
CDR3: CASSFGEGLTEAFF

size: NA
J: TRBJ2-7
D: NA
V: TRBV11-2
DNA: TGTGCCAGCAGCTCCCACCCCTATAACCTACGGGGCGAGCAGTACTTC
CDR3: CASSSHPYNLRGEQYF

size: NA
J: TRBJ1-2
D: NA
V: TRBV19
DNA: TGTGCCAGTAGTAGGTCAGATCGGGGCTATGGCTACACCTTC
CDR3: CASSRSDRGYGYTF

size: NA
J: TRBJ1-4
D: NA
V: TRBV12-5
DNA: TGTGCTAGTGGTTTGGACCGTAGACAGCTGTTTTTT
CDR3: CASGLDRRQLFF

size: NA
J: TRBJ2-1
D: NA
V: TRBV9
DNA: TGTGCCAGCAGCGTCCTCTCTGATGGCGGTGAGCAGTTCTTC
CDR3: CASSVLSDGGEQFF

size: NA
J: TRBJ1-3
D: NA
V: TRBV4-1
DNA: TGCGCCAGCAGCCGACAACAGGACTCTGGAAACACCATATATTTT
CDR3: CASSRQQDSGNTIYF